This record concerns one T cell receptor beta chain sequence. Its antigen is not yet known. One base away there is no much larger clone; base qualities are not given. Library prep was done by RACE. The instrument given in TCRdb is NextSeq 500. During library preparation, unique molecular identifiers were attached to individual cDNA molecules so that TCRs could be counted quantitatively and reproducibly. From each blood RNA sample, both TCR alpha and TCR beta chains were sequenced. The original methods were these. A median of approximately 96,000 TCRs per sample was observed, with a range of about 23,224 to 690,600. V, J and CDR3 annotation of the TCR reads was performed with the Decombinator software suite. For the PS versus PT1 abundance plots, all samples were subsampled to the same number of TCRs (28,000). TCRs were defined as expanded if absent before sensitization and observed at least eight times at the 2-week time point. TCRdb reran the public reads through fastp at Q25 and MiXCR, keeping productive beta chains. Entries that share a CDR3 protein sequence are merged under the most common genes and DNA. TCRdb's processing, not the study's, gives the V and J calls here. The sample contains some 170,000 distinct CDR3 sequences, about 30% of them found a single time. The top ten clonotypes cover around 2.3% of the sample.

The time point tag for this specimen amounts to: patch test 3, about 24 weeks after DPC sensitization. The treatment or condition label corresponds to: therapeutic diphenylcyclopropenone sensitization with weekly scalp DPC. At each patch-test visit, blood was drawn before the patch test was applied. To be eligible, patients had to be aged 18 to 70, diagnosed with alopecia and judged suitable for DPC therapy, while pregnant patients were excluded. Unfractionated whole blood was collected in Tempus Blood RNA tubes, and total RNA was extracted from that blood. These data come from a study of human T cells and chemical hapten exposure listed by TCRdb under 2021. For context, the study as a whole: For sensitization, 2% DPC in acetone was applied to a 2 cm by 2 cm area of upper inner arm skin. The mostly female patient cohort included alopecia areata with under or over 50% scalp involvement, alopecia totalis and alopecia universalis. In alopecia patients, the study followed how the peripheral blood TCR repertoire changed in vivo over primary and secondary sensitization to diphenylcyclopropenone (DPC), a hapten. Throughout the approximately 25-week study period, patients were also given weekly therapeutic DPC doses on the scalp. Libraries were combined into a pool for sequencing, and differences in TCR yield between samples came mainly from small differences in library volumes within the pool. For TCR sequencing, blood came from 25 to 35 alopecia patients at anywhere from one to four time points (pre-sensitization, 2, 6 and 24 weeks). Blood samples were taken from patients before sensitization (week 0) and then at 2, 6 and about 24 weeks after DPC sensitization. Patch tests used Finn chambers with 0.01% DPC on the upper back, scored after 6 days by International Contact Dermatitis Research Group standards. What the authors observed across the whole study: A positive correlation was found between the number of PT1 expanded TCRs and patch test score, with significance reached at thresholds 8, 16 and 32 but not 4. Expanded TCRs formed significantly more large CDR3 similarity clusters than pre-sensitization or healthy control sets, consistent with antigen-driven responses. Alopecia, a presumed autoimmune disease, was present in all patients, so the immune response of the patients might differ from that of healthy individuals. Repeated subsampling changed both the strength of the expansion versus patch-test correlation and the threshold at which that correlation became significant. The number of TCRs above 1 in 1000 frequency did not change with DPC sensitization; there was no evidence of global repertoire structure alterations.

V is pruned by 6 bases and J by 0 bases, leaving 7 bases of the junction without a gene match. The CDR3 sequence holds 16 residues, the cysteine and phenylalanine included. Only CDR3 DNA remains: 48 bases, in frame from the first base. From the germline V gene, CDR1 is MNHEY and CDR2 is SVGEGT. The receptor comes from a young woman with alopecia areata. Some clones in this sample may be carry-over from other donors' samples. Recombination linked TRBV6-2 or TRBV6-3 to TRBJ1-5; 8 junctional bases match TRBD1. The source material was whole blood, sampled in connection with sensitization to the hapten diphenylcyclopropenone (DPC). The bases read TGTGCCAGCAGCAGCCGGGACAGGATTAGCAATCAGCCCCAGCATTTT. It codes for CASSSRDRISNQPQHF.